This TCR beta chain was found in a study of blood T cell repertoires in COVID-19. Sequencing was performed with immunoSEQ multiplex PCR; in TCRdb, only in-frame clones are kept and a portion is missing. The sample has 80,000 to 100,000 clones, around nine tenths seen once. This CDR3 comprises 15 residues. Germline CDR1 LGHDT, CDR2 YNNKEL (reference sequence). With 1 base removed from V and 3 bases from J, the gap between germline ends came to 11 bases. The TCR originated in a woman of 80 years or more with acute or convalescent COVID-19. The rearrangement links TRBV3-1 (or the pseudogene TRBV3-2) to TRBJ2-3; tentative D call: TRBD1 (7 bases). The sample comprised peripheral blood. The chain's CDR3 is CASSQGRGVTDTQYF. The DNA of the CDR3 is TGTGCCAGCAGCCAAGGCAGGGGGGTGACAGATACGCAGTATTTT.